The 14 T cell receptor beta chains in this list originate from one sample, sequenced in a study of T cell changes during pregnancy in multiple sclerosis. Method: immunoSEQ multiplex PCR; TCRdb's copy keeps in-frame clones and lacks some. The table has 65,000 to 85,000 clones, approximately 89% seen once; the top ten hold over 1.1%. The sequencing here drew on peripheral blood, taken in the second trimester of pregnancy. All receptors derive from a female donor with multiple sclerosis, enrolled in a pregnancy study.

The V gene is TRBV7-9, the J gene TRBJ1-4, with D possibly matching TRBD1 (5 bases). The V end was cut by 1 base, the J end by 7 bases, with 10 bases between. Germline V gene data show CDR1 as SEHNR and CDR2 as FQNEAQ (reference sequence). The CDR3 is made up of 14 amino acids. The CDR3 here is CASSLEGIPEKLFF. The CDR3 nucleotides are TGTGCCAGCAGCTTAGAGGGGATTCCTGAAAAACTGTTTTTT.

The rearrangement links TRBV4-1 to TRBJ1-5; weak D call: TRBD1 (5 bases). Per the germline V gene, CDR1 is MGHRA and CDR2 is YSYEKL. Deletions cut 0 bases from V and 7 bases from J, with 16 bases between. This CDR3 has 16 amino acids. This CDR3 reads CASSQEAGGENQPQHF. As DNA, the CDR3 is TGCGCCAGCAGCCAAGAGGCGGGGGGGGAGAACCAGCCCCAGCATTTT.

This clone was seen a few times. V usage is TRBV9 and J usage is TRBJ1-6, with D uncertain. This CDR3 contains 16 residues. Germline CDR1 SGDLS, CDR2 YYNGEE. V lost 4 bases and J lost 6, with 17 bases in between. This chain's CDR3 is CASSPRSGTSNSPLHF. The CDR3 nucleotides are TGTGCCAGCAGCCCGAGGAGCGGAACTAGTAATTCACCCCTCCACTTT.

V and J are TRBV29-1 and TRBJ1-2; 8 bases match TRBD1. The germline V gene has CDR1 SQVTM and CDR2 ANQGSEA. J was trimmed by 5 bases and V by 1 base; bases with no gene match: 9. This CDR3 comprises 15 residues. The CDR3 sequence is CSVEVTFDRGYGYTF. The CDR3 DNA reads as TGCAGCGTTGAAGTTACGTTCGACAGGGGATATGGCTACACCTTC. The entire variable domain, with the rest obtained from reference TRBV29-1 and TRBJ1-2, is as follows: SAVISQKPSRDICQRGTSLTIQCQVDSQVTMMFWYRQQPGQSLTLIATANQGSEATYESGFVIDKFPISRPNLTFSTLTVSNMSPEDSSIYLCSVEVTFDRGYGYTFGSGTRLTVV.

This clone was seen only once. This sequence joins TRBV18 and TRBJ1-1; 9 nucleotides align to TRBD1. Germline values: CDR1 KGHSH, CDR2 LQKENI. The V gene end was trimmed by 8 bases and the J gene end by 3 bases; junction bases not matched to a gene: 10. The CDR3 totals 15 residues. The CDR3 DNA follows: TGTGCCAGCCAACCGACAGGGGGAGTGGACACTGAAGCTTTCTTT. The encoded protein is CASQPTGGVDTEAFF.

J is TRBJ1-4 and V is TRBV5-1; no firm D call. Trimming shortened V by 4 bases and J by 5 bases, and 15 bases separated the two germline ends. The CDR3 consists of 15 residues. Germline V CDR1 and CDR2: SGHRS, YFSETQ. The CDR3 loop is CASSLAGSGNEKLFF. As DNA, the CDR3 is TGCGCCAGCAGCCTTGCGGGCTCGGGGAATGAAAAACTGTTTTTT.

The J gene is TRBJ2-7, the V gene TRBV2, with TRBD1 matching 7 bases. Germline V lookup: CDR1 SNHLY, CDR2 FYNNEI. V shed 8 bases, J shed 5 bases, and the junction held 9 bases outside the gene matches. The CDR3 is 13 residues long. Here the CDR3 reads CASHFTQGNEQYF. The CDR3 DNA reads TGTGCCAGCCATTTTACACAGGGGAACGAGCAGTACTTC.

The gene calls are TRBV7-9 and TRBJ2-2; a weak D match, TRBD1 (5 bases). Germline CDR1 is SEHNR and CDR2 is FQNEAQ (reference sequence). CDR3 length equals 15 residues. Trimming removed 4 bases at V and 5 bases at J, with 14 bases between. CDR3 amino acids: CASSSQGRSTGELFF. The DNA for the CDR3 is TGTGCCAGCAGCTCCCAGGGTCGTTCAACCGGGGAGCTGTTTTTT.

The gene calls are TRBV7-8 and TRBJ2-2, with TRBD2 matching over 7 bases. The V segment lost 6 bases and the J segment 3 bases; nucleotides outside the gene matches: 10. This CDR3 has 16 amino acids. CDR1 and CDR2 from the germline V gene are SGHVS and FQNEAQ. The CDR3: CASRRRGRGDTGELFF. The CDR3 bases are TGTGCCAGCAGACGCCGCGGGAGAGGTGACACCGGGGAGCTGTTTTTT.

The V call is TRBV2, the J call TRBJ1-5; 7 nucleotides agree with TRBD1. V lost 4 bases and J lost 8; bases outside the gene matches: 5. CDR3 length equals 13 residues. Germline-derived CDR1 and CDR2 are SNHLY and FYNNEI. The CDR3 region has the DNA TGTGCCAGCAGTGTAGGGGGCGTGAAGCCCCAGCATTTT. This encodes CASSVGGVKPQHF.

The chain joins TRBV9 to TRBJ2-5; TRBD2 might be the D (6 bases). The germline V gene encodes CDR1 SGDLS and CDR2 YYNGEE. The CDR3 covers 13 residues. Deletions cut 4 bases from V and 4 bases from J, with 11 bases between. CDR3 amino acids: CASSTGLSETQYF. The CDR3 DNA sequence: TGTGCCAGCAGCACGGGACTTTCAGAGACCCAGTACTTC.

To note about this clone: Other DNA sequences from this sample encode an identical CDR3 as well. This rearrangement joins TRBV7-2 to TRBJ1-1; D not certain. The CDR3 loop spans 13 amino acids. Germline V gives CDR1 SGHTA, CDR2 FQGNSA. V lost 1 base and J 1 base, leaving 4 bases between the germline ends. CDR3 DNA sequence: TGTGCCAGCAGCTTAGGACAGAACACTGAAGCTTTCTTT. It is translated as CASSLGQNTEAFF.

The chain is built from TRBV7-9 and TRBJ1-3, with 7 bases matching TRBD1. CDR3 size: 15 residues. In germline, CDR1 is SEHNR, CDR2 FQNEAQ (reference sequence). J was trimmed by 6 bases and V by 4 bases; bases with no gene match: 9. CDR3 loop: CASSWVPQGQNTIYF. The CDR3 nucleotides read TGTGCCAGCAGCTGGGTCCCACAGGGGCAAAACACCATATATTTT.

The J gene is TRBJ1-2, the V gene TRBV13; D is possibly TRBD1 (5 bases). The CDR3 totals 15 residues. CDR1 and CDR2 (germline): PRHDT, FYEKMQ (reference sequence). The V end lost 0 bases, the J end lost 9 bases, and 17 bases lay between the germline ends. In nucleotides, the CDR3 is TGTGCCAGCAGCTTAGGCCTGGGCGGGGGGTTGAGCTACACCTTC. Translating gives CASSLGLGGGLSYTF.